This T cell receptor (beta chain) appears in the sequencing data of a study of blood T cell repertoires in COVID-19 (dated by TCRdb to 2020 to 2021). Describing the broader study: Samples covering the acute and convalescent phases of COVID-19 were provided by collaborators in the United States, Italy and Spain. The prospective study material was composed of cDNA or gDNA derived from T cells, B-cell-depleted T cells, or PBMCs. Deeply sampled blood TCRbeta repertoires from subjects exposed to, actively infected with, or recovered from COVID-19 were included in the dataset. The repertoires were made available in a free public database intended to serve as a resource for research on the immune response to SARS-CoV-2. Samples came from the ongoing ImmuneRACE study (first 160 participants) plus 1,254 subjects from 6 global collaborators. Sample metadata almost always included a de-identified subject ID, COVID-19 status, age in years and sex. HLA class I and class II types, where available, came from metadata supplied by the sample provider rather than from assay-based typing.

The immunoSEQ Assay, a bias-controlled multiplex PCR, was used to amplify TCRbeta CDR3 regions from genomic DNA. The study's processing was this. The number of nucleated cells in each sample was estimated by amplification of reference gene primers within the assay. To quantify the absolute abundance of each unique TCRbeta CDR3 rearrangement, sequence reads were collapsed and filtered. For each sample, productive Simpson clonality was calculated as the square root of Simpson's diversity index over productive rearrangements. Sourced from immuneACCESS, this table was stored by TCRdb with only in-frame sequences that have V and J called. A share of the clones is absent; for the studies checked, an unresolved V gene accounts for under half, and the remainder has no known explanation. The V and J calls and the clone size are those of that table, but D and trimming were determined from the DNA. Across this sample there are under 300,000 clones, with about nine tenths seen only once. The ten largest clones capture 2% to 2.5% of the sample.

Results and caveats for the whole study, not just this receptor: The amount of clinical and demographic metadata varied by source and participant and was provided uncurated.

The germline ends are 14 bases apart after V is trimmed by 8 bases and J by 1 base. Per the germline V gene (reference sequence), LNHDA is the CDR1 and SQIVND is the CDR2. The CDR3 spans 14 residues, from the cysteine through the phenylalanine. Only CDR3 DNA is held: 42 bases, read in frame from base 1. This clone came up a few times. This clone's antigen is unknown. No much larger clone is present one base from it, and per-base qualities are unavailable. In the prospective study, participants were 18 to 89 years old, resided in about 25 geographic areas of the United States, and were enrolled through a virtual design. To assign participants to cohorts, the prospective study relied on clinical history that participants themselves reported in a screening survey and a study questionnaire. Mobile phlebotomists in the prospective study collected whole blood, serum and a nasopharyngeal or oropharyngeal swab from every participant. Prospective study participants could optionally give additional blood draws and questionnaires over a roughly two-month period. Prospective study blood samples were shipped either frozen or at room temperature before DNA extraction.

The TCR comes from a woman aged 35 to 49 with acute COVID-19. The chain links TRBV19 with TRBJ1-1; TRBD1 could be the D gene, as 6 bases match. Sequenced material: PBMCs or T cells enriched from blood (not recorded which). The sequenced DNA: TGTGCCAGTTCGCGGGGGACACCGAACACTGAAGCTTTCTTT. This gives the protein CASSRGTPNTEAFF.